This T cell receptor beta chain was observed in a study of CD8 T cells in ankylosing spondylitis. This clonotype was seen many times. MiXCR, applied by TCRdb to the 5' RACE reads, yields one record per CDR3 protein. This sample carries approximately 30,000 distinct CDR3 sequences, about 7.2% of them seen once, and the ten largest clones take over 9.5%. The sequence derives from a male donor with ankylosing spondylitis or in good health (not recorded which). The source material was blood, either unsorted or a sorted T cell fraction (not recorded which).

This chain's CDR3 is CASSPDGPSSPLHF. In DNA form, the CDR3 reads TGTGCCAGCAGTCCCGACGGTCCGAGTTCACCCCTCCACTTT. V is TRBV28 and J is TRBJ1-6; D not certain. The CDR3 length is 14 residues. From germline, CDR1 is MDHEN and CDR2 SYDVKM. V lost 5 bases to trimming and J lost 9 bases, with 14 bases between them.